This T cell receptor (beta chain) emerged from a study of T cells in Graves' hyperthyroidism and ophthalmopathy. Amplified TCR beta CDR3 regions came from RNA transcripts. TCR CDR3 underwent first-round RT-PCR with the HTBI primer set. TCRdb ran MiXCR on the multiplex PCR reads and lists one entry per CDR3 protein. This sample carries 550,000 to 650,000 distinct CDR3 sequences, around 15% of them seen once, and the ten largest clones take approximately 14%. Trimming at V came to 7 bases and at J to 1 base, leaving 3 bases not matched to a gene. Germline V gene data show CDR1 as SGHAT and CDR2 as FQNNGV. The CDR3 sequence is 14 residues long.

This sequence originates from a woman aged 40 to 49 with Graves' hyperthyroidism. The chain recombines TRBV11-2 with TRBJ1-4, with TRBD1 identical over 7 bases. Input material: blood. The CDR3: CASTRQGTNEKLFF. CDR3 bases: TGTGCCAGCACCCGACAGGGAACTAATGAAAAACTGTTTTTT.